The clone carrying this TCR beta chain was recorded at least ten times. TCRdb re-derived calls from the 5' RACE reads in MiXCR, one entry per CDR3 protein. The profile shows more than 150,000 distinct CDR3 sequences, over 15% of them singletons. The entry originates in a study of CD8 T cells in ankylosing spondylitis. The trim removed 5 bases at V and 1 base at J, leaving 4 bases unmatched. The CDR3 consists of 14 residues. This sequence originates from a male donor aged 10 to 35 with ankylosing spondylitis or in good health (not recorded which). The rearrangement uses TRBV12-3 or TRBV12-4 and TRBJ1-1, with 7 bases that match TRBD1. The sequenced material came from blood, either unsorted or a sorted T cell fraction (not recorded which). In DNA, the CDR3 is TGTGCCAGCAGTCCCAGGGGGTCGAACACTGAAGCTTTCTTT. It encodes CASSPRGSNTEAFF.